The T cell receptor beta chain under discussion was sequenced for a study of T cells after yellow fever vaccination. Study observations and caveats: Sorted repertoires could include abundant contaminating clonotypes from bulk cells.

Universal primer sites and UMIs were introduced during 5'RACE template-switching synthesis of TCR cDNA. Each CDR3 protein gets one entry after TCRdb re-called the 5' RACE reads with MiXCR. The sample holds 27,000 or so distinct CDR3 sequences, 4.4% seen once. Trimming removed 6 bases from V and 3 bases from J, with 15 bases in between. The CDR3 totals 14 residues. Per germline, CDR1 MNHNS and CDR2 SASEGT. Ten or more counts support this clonotype. Its antigen is still unknown. The receptor was isolated from a young man who received the YFV17D yellow fever vaccine. The gene calls are TRBV6-1 and TRBJ2-7; D is unresolved. The input for sequencing was CD8+ T cells sorted from PBMCs, taken 5 days after the yellow fever booster vaccination. CDR3 residues: CASRGSGVLYEQYF. The CDR3 DNA follows: TGTGCCAGCAGGGGTAGTGGGGTACTCTACGAGCAGTACTTC.